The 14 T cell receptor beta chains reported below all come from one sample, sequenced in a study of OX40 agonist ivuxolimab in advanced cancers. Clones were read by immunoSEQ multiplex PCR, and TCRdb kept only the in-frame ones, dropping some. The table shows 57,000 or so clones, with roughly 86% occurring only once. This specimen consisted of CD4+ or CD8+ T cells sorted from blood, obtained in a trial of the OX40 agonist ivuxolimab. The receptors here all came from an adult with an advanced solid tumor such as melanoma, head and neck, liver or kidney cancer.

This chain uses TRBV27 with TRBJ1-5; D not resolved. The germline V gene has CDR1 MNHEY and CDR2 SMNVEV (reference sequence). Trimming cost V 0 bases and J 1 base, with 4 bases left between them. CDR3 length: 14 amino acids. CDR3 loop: CASSLSGSNQPQHF. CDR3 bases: TGTGCCAGCAGTTTATCTGGGAGCAATCAGCCCCAGCATTTT.

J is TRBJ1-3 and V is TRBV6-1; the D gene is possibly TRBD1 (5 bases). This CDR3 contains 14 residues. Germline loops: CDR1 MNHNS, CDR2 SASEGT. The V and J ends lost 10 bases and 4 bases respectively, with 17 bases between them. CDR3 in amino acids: CATIGGLKGNTIYF. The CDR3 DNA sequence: TGTGCCACCATCGGGGGTCTCAAGGGAAACACCATATATTTT.

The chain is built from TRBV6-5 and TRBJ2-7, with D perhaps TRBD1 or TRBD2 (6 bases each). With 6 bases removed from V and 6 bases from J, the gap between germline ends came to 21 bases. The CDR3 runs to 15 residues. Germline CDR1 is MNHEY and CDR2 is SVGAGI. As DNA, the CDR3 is TGTGCCAGCAGCAAATCGGGGGACAATTACTCCGAGCAGTACTTC. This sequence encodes CASSKSGDNYSEQYF.

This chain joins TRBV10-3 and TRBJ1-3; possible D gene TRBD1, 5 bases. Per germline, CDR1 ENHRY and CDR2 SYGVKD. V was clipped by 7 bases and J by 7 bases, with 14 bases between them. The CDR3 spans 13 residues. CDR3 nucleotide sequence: TGTGCCATCACCCAGGGTAGCGGCAACACCATATATTTT. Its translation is CAITQGSGNTIYF.

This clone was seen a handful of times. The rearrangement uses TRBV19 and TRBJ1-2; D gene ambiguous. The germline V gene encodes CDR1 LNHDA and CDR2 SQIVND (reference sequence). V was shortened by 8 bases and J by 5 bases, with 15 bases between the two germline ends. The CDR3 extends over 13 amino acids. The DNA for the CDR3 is TGTGCCAGTTCACAGTTCAGTCGGTATGGCTACACCTTC. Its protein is CASSQFSRYGYTF.

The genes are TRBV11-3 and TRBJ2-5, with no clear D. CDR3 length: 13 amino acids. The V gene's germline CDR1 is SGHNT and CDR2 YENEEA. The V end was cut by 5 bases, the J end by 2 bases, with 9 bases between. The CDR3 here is CASSTAWQETQYF. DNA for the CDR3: TGTGCCAGCAGCACCGCCTGGCAAGAGACCCAGTACTTC.

DNA for the CDR3: TGTGCCAGCAGCTTAACATATTCGACAGGGATCGCTGAAGCTTTCTTT. This encodes CASSLTYSTGIAEAFF. This chain joins TRBV7-2 and TRBJ1-1; 7 positions match TRBD1. The CDR3 sequence is 16 residues long. Germline V gene lookup returns CDR1 SGHTA and CDR2 FQGNSA. V dropped 2 bases and J dropped 6; count of bases not matched to a gene: 12.

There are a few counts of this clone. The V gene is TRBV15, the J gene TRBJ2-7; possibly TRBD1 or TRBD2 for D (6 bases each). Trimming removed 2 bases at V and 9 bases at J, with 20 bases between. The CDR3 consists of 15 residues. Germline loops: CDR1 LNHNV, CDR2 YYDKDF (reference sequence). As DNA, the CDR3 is TGTGCCACCAGCAGATCTCGAGACGGGGGCCTGGGGCAGTACTTC. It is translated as CATSRSRDGGLGQYF.

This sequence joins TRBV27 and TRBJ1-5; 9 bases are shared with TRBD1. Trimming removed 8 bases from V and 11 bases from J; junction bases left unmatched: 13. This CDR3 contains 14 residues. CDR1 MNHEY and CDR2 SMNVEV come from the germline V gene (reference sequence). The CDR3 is CASRTGTGFSAQHF. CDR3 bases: TGTGCCAGCCGTACCGGGACAGGGTTCTCGGCCCAGCATTTT.

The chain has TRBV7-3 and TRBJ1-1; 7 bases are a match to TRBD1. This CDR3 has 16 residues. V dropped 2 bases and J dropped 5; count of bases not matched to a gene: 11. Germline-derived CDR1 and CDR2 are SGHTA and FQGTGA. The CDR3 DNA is TGTGCCAGCAGCTTACAGGGGGTGGAATTGGGGACTGAAGCTTTCTTT. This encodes CASSLQGVELGTEAFF.

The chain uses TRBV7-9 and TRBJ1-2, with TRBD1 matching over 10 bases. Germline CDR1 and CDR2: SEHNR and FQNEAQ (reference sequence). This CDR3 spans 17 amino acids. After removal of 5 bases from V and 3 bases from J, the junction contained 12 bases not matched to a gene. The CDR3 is CASSPKGGQGRDYGYTF. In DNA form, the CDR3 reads TGTGCCAGCAGCCCCAAAGGGGGACAGGGGCGGGACTATGGCTACACCTTC.

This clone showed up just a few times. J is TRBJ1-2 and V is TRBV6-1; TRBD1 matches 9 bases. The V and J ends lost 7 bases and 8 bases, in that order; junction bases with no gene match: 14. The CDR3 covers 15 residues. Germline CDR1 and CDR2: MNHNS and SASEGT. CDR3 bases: TGTGCCAGCAAGAAGGTAGGACAGGGGCTGGACGGCTACACCTTC. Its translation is CASKKVGQGLDGYTF.

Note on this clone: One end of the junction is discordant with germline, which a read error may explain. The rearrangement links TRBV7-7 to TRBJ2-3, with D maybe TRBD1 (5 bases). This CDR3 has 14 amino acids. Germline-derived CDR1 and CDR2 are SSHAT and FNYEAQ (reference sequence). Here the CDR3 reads CASSLGRVADTQYF. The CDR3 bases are TGTGCTAGCAGCTTAGGCAGGGTTGCAGATACGCAGTATTTT.

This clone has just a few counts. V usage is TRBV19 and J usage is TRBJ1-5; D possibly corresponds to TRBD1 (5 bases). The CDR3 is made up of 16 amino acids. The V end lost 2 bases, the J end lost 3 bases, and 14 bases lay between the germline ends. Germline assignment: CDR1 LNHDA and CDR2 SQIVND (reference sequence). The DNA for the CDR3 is TGTGCCAGTAGTATAATCGCAGGGCAGCCCAATCAGCCCCAGCATTTT. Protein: CASSIIAGQPNQPQHF. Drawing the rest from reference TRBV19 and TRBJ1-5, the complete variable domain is DGGITQSPKYLFRKEGQNVTLSCEQNLNHDAMYWYRQDPGQGLRLIYYSQIVNDFQKGDIAEGYSVSREKKESFPLTVTSAQKNPTAFYLCASSIIAGQPNQPQHFGDGTRLSIL.